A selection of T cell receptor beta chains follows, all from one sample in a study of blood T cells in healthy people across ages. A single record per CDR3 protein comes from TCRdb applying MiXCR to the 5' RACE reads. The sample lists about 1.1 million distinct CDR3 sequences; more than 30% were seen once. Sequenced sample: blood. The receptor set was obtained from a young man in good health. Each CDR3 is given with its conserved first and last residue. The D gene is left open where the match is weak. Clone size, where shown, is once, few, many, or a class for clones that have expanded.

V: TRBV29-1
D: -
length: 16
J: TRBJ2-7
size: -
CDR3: CSVDTRTIAVSNEQYF
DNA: TGCAGCGTTGATACCCGGACAATCGCAGTGAGCAATGAGCAGTACTTC

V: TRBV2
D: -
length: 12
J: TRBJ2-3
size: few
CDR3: CASSVRSDTQYF
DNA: TGTGCCAGCAGTGTCAGGAGCGATACGCAGTATTTT

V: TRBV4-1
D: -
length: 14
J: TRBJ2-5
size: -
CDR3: CASSQLGGFETQYF
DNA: TGCGCCAGCAGCCAACTTGGGGGCTTCGAGACCCAGTACTTC

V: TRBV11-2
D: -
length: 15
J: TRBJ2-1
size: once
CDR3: CASSYNRDGYNEQFF
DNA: TGTGCCAGCAGCTACAACCGAGACGGATACAATGAGCAGTTCTTC

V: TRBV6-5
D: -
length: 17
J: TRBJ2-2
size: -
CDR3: CASSYEKGLLIPGELFF
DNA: TGTGCCAGCAGTTACGAGAAGGGCCTCCTGATCCCCGGGGAGCTGTTTTTT

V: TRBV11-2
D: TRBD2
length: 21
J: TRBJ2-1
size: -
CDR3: CASSQPTRTSGPKPSYNEQFF
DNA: TGTGCCAGCAGCCAACCTACCAGGACTAGCGGGCCGAAGCCCTCCTACAATGAGCAGTTCTTC

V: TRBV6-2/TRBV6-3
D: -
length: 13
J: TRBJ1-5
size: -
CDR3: CASSYSAPPVLHF
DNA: TGTGCCAGCAGTTACTCGGCGCCACCTGTTTTGCATTTT

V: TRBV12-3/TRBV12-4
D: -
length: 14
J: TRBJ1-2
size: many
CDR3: CASSLGGLGYGYTF
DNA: TGTGCCAGCAGTTTAGGGGGGTTGGGGTATGGCTACACCTTC

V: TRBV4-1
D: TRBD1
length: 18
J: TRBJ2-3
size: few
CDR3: CASSQGRPGQGVTDTQYF
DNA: TGCGCCAGCAGCCAAGGGCGACCGGGACAGGGGGTAACAGATACGCAGTATTTT

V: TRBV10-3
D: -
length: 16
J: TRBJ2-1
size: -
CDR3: CAIGKGQGQTYNEQFF
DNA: TGTGCCATCGGGAAGGGTCAAGGGCAGACCTACAATGAGCAGTTCTTC

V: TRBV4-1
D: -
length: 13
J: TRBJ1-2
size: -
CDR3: CASSQVDSPGYTF
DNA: TGCGCCAGCAGCCAAGTAGACAGCCCGGGCTACACCTTC

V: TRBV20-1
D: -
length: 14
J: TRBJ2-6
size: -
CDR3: CSANSLPGANVLTF
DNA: TGCAGTGCTAACTCCTTACCCGGGGCCAACGTCCTGACTTTC

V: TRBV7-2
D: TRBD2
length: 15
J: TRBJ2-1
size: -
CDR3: CASSVGGTSINEQFF
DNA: TGTGCCAGCAGCGTCGGTGGGACTAGCATCAATGAGCAGTTCTTC